This is a list of T cell receptor beta chains from one sample in a study of cytomegalovirus exposure and HLA in healthy donors. Repertoires were generated with immunoSEQ multiplex PCR, while TCRdb's copy carries only in-frame clones and drops some. The sample holds around 180,000 clones, more than 70% seen once. Sample: PBMCs. The receptors were sampled from a girl aged 10 to 17 in good health and CMV-seronegative. The CDR3 runs from the conserved cysteine through the conserved F or W. The D gene is left open where the match is weak. The size field is filled for only some rows; it gives once, few, many or a size class.

j_gene | abundance | d_gene | v_gene | CDR3aa | CDR3nt
TRBJ1-4 | . | . | TRBV7-8 | CASSLVAGINEKLFF | TGTGCCAGCAGCTTAGTGGCAGGGATAAATGAAAAACTGTTTTTT
TRBJ1-1 | . | . | TRBV15 | CATQLENTEAFF | TGTGCCACCCAACTTGAGAACACTGAAGCTTTCTTT
TRBJ1-2 | . | . | TRBV15 | CATSSSTEGSSDYGYTF | TGTGCCACCAGCAGTTCGACGGAGGGATCGTCGGACTATGGCTACACCTTC
TRBJ2-1 | . | TRBD2 | TRBV4-1 | CASSQVAGGGDEQFF | TGCGCCAGCAGCCAAGTAGCGGGGGGCGGGGATGAGCAGTTCTTC
TRBJ1-4 | once | . | TRBV6-5 | CASSYSIPGLNEKLFF | TGTGCCAGCAGTTACTCGATCCCAGGCCTTAATGAAAAACTGTTTTTT
TRBJ1-3 | . | . | TRBV19 | CASSMQANSGNTIYF | TGTGCCAGTAGTATGCAGGCAAACTCTGGAAACACCATATATTTT
TRBJ1-2 | once | TRBD1 | TRBV5-1 | CASSLAQGRPGYTF | TGCGCCAGCAGCTTGGCACAGGGGCGTCCCGGCTACACCTTC
TRBJ1-6 | . | . | TRBV11-1 | CASSLMTFDSPLHF | TGTGCCAGCAGCTTAATGACATTTGATTCACCCCTCCACTTT
TRBJ2-3 | medium-sized | . | TRBV27 | CASSLSATSDTQYF | TGTGCCAGCAGTTTATCGGCAACATCAGATACGCAGTATTTT
TRBJ2-3 | . | TRBD1 | TRBV2 | CASRSRDRGTDTQYF | TGTGCCAGCAGGAGCCGGGACAGGGGCACAGATACGCAGTATTTT
TRBJ1-2 | . | . | TRBV6-5 | CASISGRAGGYTF | TGTGCCAGCATCTCAGGGAGGGCCGGTGGCTACACCTTC
TRBJ2-1 | . | TRBD1 | TRBV2 | CASRAGTAYNEQFF | TGTGCCAGCAGGGCCGGGACAGCATACAATGAGCAGTTCTTC
TRBJ2-5 | . | . | TRBV15 | CATMGSQETQYF | TGTGCCACCATGGGGAGCCAAGAGACCCAGTACTTC
TRBJ2-5 | few | . | TRBV13 | CASSFGGTQYF | TGTGCCAGCAGCTTCGGGGGGACCCAGTACTTC
TRBJ2-1 | . | . | TRBV30 | CAWSVAARSSNEQFF | TGTGCCTGGAGTGTTGCGGCTCGCAGCAGCAATGAGCAGTTCTTC
TRBJ1-5 | . | . | TRBV11-3 | CASSLRGLLPTPYSNQPQHF | TGTGCCAGCAGCTTACGGGGGTTACTGCCCACCCCCTATAGCAATCAGCCCCAGCATTTT
TRBJ1-2 | . | . | TRBV13 | CASSLWGGADGYTF | TGTGCCAGCAGCTTATGGGGGGGCGCCGATGGCTACACCTTC
TRBJ1-5 | . | . | TRBV5-1 | CASSLHPKAGQPQHF | TGCGCCAGCAGCTTACATCCGAAGGCAGGTCAGCCCCAGCATTTT
TRBJ2-1 | . | . | TRBV9 | CGLWLYNEQFF | TGTGGCTTATGGCTTTACAATGAGCAGTTCTTC